Following are 2 T cell receptor beta chains from one sample sequenced in a study of blood T cell repertoires in COVID-19. This table comes from immunoSEQ multiplex PCR, and its TCRdb copy is limited to in-frame clones, with some not included. The data show approximately 180,000 clones, with about 85% seen just once and approximately 9.8% held by the top ten. Sequenced sample: peripheral blood. The source is a woman older than 75 with acute or convalescent COVID-19.

The chain recombines TRBV6-5 with TRBJ1-2, with D possibly matching TRBD1 (6 bases). CDR3 length equals 11 residues. Germline CDR1 and CDR2: MNHEY and SVGAGI. V was shortened by 11 bases and J by 0 bases, with 7 bases between the two germline ends. For the CDR3, the DNA is TGTGCCCAGGGGACTAACTATGGCTACACCTTC. It codes for CAQGTNYGYTF.

This sequence joins TRBV18 and TRBJ2-5, with 10 bases lining up with TRBD1. The CDR3 is 15 amino acids. Germline assignment: CDR1 KGHSH and CDR2 LQKENI. V gave up 6 bases and J gave up 2 bases; unmatched junction bases: 6. CDR3 in amino acids: CASSPTGGLQETQYF. CDR3 nucleotide sequence: TGTGCCAGCTCTCCGACAGGGGGCTTACAAGAGACCCAGTACTTC.